These 21 T cell receptor beta chains share one sample of origin, sequenced in a study of Ad26.COV2.S vaccination and SARS-CoV-2 variants. The treatment was: 15 to 20 received Ad26.COV2.S at low or high dose, single or two shots; about 5 received placebo; per-sample allocation not given. All samples were drawn on day 63, counting from the first vaccine or placebo injection. Sequenced by immunoSEQ multiplex PCR; TCRdb stores in-frame clones only, minus some. The profile covers around 250,000 clones, with more than 70% appearing a single time and approximately 3.3% taken by the ten largest. The source material was peripheral blood, sampled in a trial of Ad26.COV2.S vaccine versus placebo. The receptors were sampled from a person aged 18-60 years who received the Ad26.COV2.S COVID-19 vaccine or a placebo.

The chain has TRBV18 and TRBJ2-7, with TRBD2 matching over 8 bases. Germline CDR1 is KGHSH and CDR2 is LQKENI. CDR3 length: 13 residues. The V and J ends lost 8 bases and 2 bases, in that order; junction bases with no gene match: 5. CDR3 in amino acids: CASRGGTAYEQYF. The CDR3 coding sequence is TGTGCCAGCCGCGGGGGGACGGCCTACGAGCAGTACTTC. The whole variable domain, remainder taken from reference TRBV18 and TRBJ2-7, is NAGVMQNPRHLVRRRGQEARLRCSPMKGHSHVYWYRQLPEEGLKFMVYLQKENIIDESGMPKERFSAEFPKEGPSILRIQQVVRGDSAAYFCASRGGTAYEQYFGPGTRLTVT.

J is TRBJ1-5 and V is TRBV2; the D gene is possibly TRBD1 (6 bases). In germline, CDR1 is SNHLY, CDR2 FYNNEI. This CDR3 comprises 17 residues. The V end was cut by 10 bases, the J end by 0 bases, with 22 bases between. The CDR3 sequence: CANSSSGDTNSNQPQHF. The CDR3 DNA sequence: TGTGCCAACAGCTCGTCCGGGGACACGAATAGCAATCAGCCCCAGCATTTT.

This rearrangement joins TRBV2 to TRBJ2-5, with D tentatively TRBD1 (6 bases). V was shortened by 8 bases and J by 4 bases, with 14 bases between the two germline ends. The V gene's germline CDR1 is SNHLY and CDR2 FYNNEI. There are 13 residues in the CDR3. CDR3: CASAKQGRETQYF. The DNA of the CDR3 is TGTGCCAGCGCTAAACAGGGAAGAGAGACCCAGTACTTC.

Here the CDR3 reads CASSVYNSPLHF. The CDR3 DNA follows: TGTGCCAGCAGCGTTTATAATTCACCCCTCCACTTT. This sequence joins TRBV5-4 and TRBJ1-6, with D hard to call. The germline V gene encodes CDR1 SGHNT and CDR2 YYREEE (reference sequence). The CDR3 consists of 12 residues. The V end was cut by 4 bases, the J end by 4 bases, with 3 bases between.

J is TRBJ1-1 and V is TRBV5-6; possibly TRBD1 for D (5 bases). The germline gives CDR1 SGHDT, CDR2 YYEEEE. The CDR3 is 15 amino acids. Trimming removed 4 bases at V and 0 bases at J, with 13 bases between. CDR3 DNA: TGTGCCAGCAGCCTGGGGACCCGGCTGAACACTGAAGCTTTCTTT. Translation gives CASSLGTRLNTEAFF. Full variable domain (outside the CDR3, taken from reference TRBV5-6 and TRBJ1-1): DAGVTQSPTHLIKTRGQQVTLRCSPKSGHDTVSWYQQALGQGPQFIFQYYEEEERQRGNFPDRFSGHQFPNYSSELNVNALLLGDSALYLCASSLGTRLNTEAFFGQGTRLTVV.

The rearrangement uses TRBV5-1 and TRBJ1-1; possibly TRBD1 for D (6 bases). CDR1 is SGHRS, CDR2 YFSETQ, per germline. Trimming cost V 4 bases and J 9 bases, with 16 bases left between them. The CDR3 has 13 residues. The CDR3 coding sequence is TGCGCCAGCAGCGACAACAGGGAACCTAAAGCTTTCTTT. This codes for CASSDNREPKAFF.

Notes on this clone: The same CDR3 is also encoded by other DNA sequences in this sample. V is TRBV6-5 and J is TRBJ2-3, with TRBD2 matching 10 bases. CDR3 length equals 14 residues. J was trimmed by 1 base and V by 5 bases; bases with no gene match: 0. Germline values: CDR1 MNHEY, CDR2 SVGAGI. In DNA, the CDR3 is TGTGCCAGCAGTCTAGCGGGAGGCACAGATACGCAGTATTTT. Translation: CASSLAGGTDTQYF.

This chain joins TRBV4-3 and TRBJ1-2; D is unresolved. The CDR3 has 16 amino acids. V was clipped by 1 base and J by 5 bases, with 17 bases between them. Germline-derived CDR1 and CDR2 are LGHNA and YSLEER. The CDR3 DNA reads TGCGCCAGCAGCCAAGTTTACGCGGAAGGACCTTATGGCTACACCTTC. Translated, it gives CASSQVYAEGPYGYTF.

This chain uses TRBV7-9 with TRBJ1-2, with a possible D match to TRBD1 (5 bases). This CDR3 is built from 13 residues. In germline, CDR1 is SEHNR, CDR2 FQNEAQ (reference sequence). Trimming stripped 4 bases from V and 8 bases from J, with 14 bases between. For the CDR3, the DNA is TGTGCCAGCAGCTATAACCAGGGAGGGGGCTACACCTTC. Translation: CASSYNQGGGYTF.

The chain links TRBV30 to TRBJ1-1; TRBD1 might be the D (6 bases). This CDR3 is 12 amino acids long. The V and J ends lost 5 bases and 1 base respectively, with 8 bases between them. Germline V gene lookup returns CDR1 GTSNPN and CDR2 SVGIG (reference sequence). CDR3 bases: TGTGCCTGGCGGACAGCGAACACTGAAGCTTTCTTT. Protein product: CAWRTANTEAFF.

The chain joins TRBV18 to TRBJ2-1; TRBD1 aligns across 7 bases. CDR3 length: 15 residues. Germline V gene sequence: CDR1 KGHSH, CDR2 LQKENI. Trimming at V came to 3 bases and at J to 7 bases, leaving 9 bases not matched to a gene. CDR3 in amino acids: CASSPRQGVNNEQFF. The CDR3 region has the DNA TGTGCCAGCTCACCCCGACAGGGAGTGAATAATGAGCAGTTCTTC.

The chain links TRBV6-5 to TRBJ2-6; D gene unclear. Germline-derived CDR1 and CDR2 are MNHEY and SVGAGI. The CDR3 is made up of 13 amino acids. The germline V and J ends were trimmed by 6 bases and 4 bases, with 7 bases remaining between them. CDR3 in amino acids: CASRAPGANVLTF. The CDR3 DNA follows: TGTGCCAGCAGGGCTCCAGGGGCCAACGTCCTGACTTTC.

The chain carries TRBV3-1 (or the pseudogene TRBV3-2) and TRBJ1-1; a possible D gene is TRBD1 (5 bases). Trimming stripped 0 bases from V and 4 bases from J, with 21 bases between. From germline, CDR1 is LGHDT and CDR2 YNNKEL (reference sequence). CDR3 size: 18 residues. CDR3 sequence (DNA): TGTGCCAGCAGCCAAGAGGGATTGGGGGGTCCCATGGGCACTGAAGCTTTCTTT. Protein product: CASSQEGLGGPMGTEAFF.

V usage is TRBV11-3 and J usage is TRBJ1-3; D is ambiguous. The V and J ends lost 5 bases and 4 bases respectively, with 12 bases between them. CDR3 size: 14 residues. Germline CDR1 reads SGHNT; CDR2 reads YENEEA. The CDR3 coding sequence is TGTGCCAGCAGCCCAGGAGGTCTAGGAAACACCATATATTTT. This encodes CASSPGGLGNTIYF.

The J gene is TRBJ2-5, the V gene TRBV7-9; possible D gene TRBD2, 6 bases. V lost 5 bases and J lost 2, with 15 bases in between. The CDR3 is 15 residues long. Germline-derived CDR1 and CDR2 are SEHNR and FQNEAQ (reference sequence). Here the CDR3 DNA reads TGTGCCAGCAGCCGGGGCGAGGGGACTCAAGAGACCCAGTACTTC. The encoded protein is CASSRGEGTQETQYF.

The chain employs TRBV9 and TRBJ2-3, with D maybe TRBD1 (6 bases). The CDR3 is 15 amino acids. CDR1 is SGDLS, CDR2 YYNGEE, per germline. Trimming shortened V by 3 bases and J by 2 bases, and 13 bases separated the two germline ends. CDR3 protein: CASSAGQLNTDTQYF. The CDR3 DNA reads as TGTGCCAGCAGCGCCGGACAGCTAAACACAGATACGCAGTATTTT.

V usage is TRBV7-8 and J usage is TRBJ2-7, with 13 bases aligning to TRBD2. The germline gives CDR1 SGHVS, CDR2 FQNEAQ. The V and J ends lost 5 bases and 3 bases, in that order; junction bases with no gene match: 1. This CDR3 contains 14 residues. CDR3 DNA sequence: TGTGCCAGCAGCAGGACTAGCGGGAGCTACGAGCAGTACTTC. Translated: CASSRTSGSYEQYF.

The chain has TRBV15 and TRBJ1-1; D is uncertain. With 0 bases removed from V and 6 bases from J, the gap between germline ends came to 8 bases. This CDR3 has 13 amino acids. The germline V gene encodes CDR1 LNHNV and CDR2 YYDKDF (reference sequence). CDR3: CATSRDYSAEAFF. DNA of the CDR3: TGTGCCACCAGCAGAGATTATAGCGCTGAAGCTTTCTTT.

The chain joins TRBV29-1 to TRBJ2-7, with D uncertain. Germline V gene data show CDR1 as SQVTM and CDR2 as ANQGSEA. Between the trimmed V and J ends, which lost 5 bases and 7 bases, there was a span of 12 bases. This CDR3 is 11 amino acids long. This CDR3 reads CSVYGPAEQYF. The DNA for the CDR3 is TGCAGCGTTTATGGACCAGCAGAGCAGTACTTC.

The rearrangement joins TRBV4-2 to TRBJ1-5; TRBD1 aligns across 11 bases. The CDR3 is 15 residues long. In germline, CDR1 is LGHNA, CDR2 YNFKEQ. With V trimmed by 4 bases and J by 6 bases, 5 bases remained unmatched. CDR3 residues: CASSLRTGGTQPQHF. CDR3 nucleotide sequence: TGTGCCAGCAGCCTCAGGACAGGGGGCACTCAGCCCCAGCATTTT.

The chain uses TRBV5-1 and TRBJ2-1; either TRBD1 or TRBD2 may fit D (5 bases each). V shed 4 bases and J shed 4 bases, with 12 bases lying between them. From germline, CDR1 is SGHRS and CDR2 YFSETQ. CDR3 size: 14 residues. CDR3 loop: CASSRGDGYNEQFF. The CDR3 nucleotides are TGCGCCAGCAGCCGAGGGGACGGTTACAATGAGCAGTTCTTC.